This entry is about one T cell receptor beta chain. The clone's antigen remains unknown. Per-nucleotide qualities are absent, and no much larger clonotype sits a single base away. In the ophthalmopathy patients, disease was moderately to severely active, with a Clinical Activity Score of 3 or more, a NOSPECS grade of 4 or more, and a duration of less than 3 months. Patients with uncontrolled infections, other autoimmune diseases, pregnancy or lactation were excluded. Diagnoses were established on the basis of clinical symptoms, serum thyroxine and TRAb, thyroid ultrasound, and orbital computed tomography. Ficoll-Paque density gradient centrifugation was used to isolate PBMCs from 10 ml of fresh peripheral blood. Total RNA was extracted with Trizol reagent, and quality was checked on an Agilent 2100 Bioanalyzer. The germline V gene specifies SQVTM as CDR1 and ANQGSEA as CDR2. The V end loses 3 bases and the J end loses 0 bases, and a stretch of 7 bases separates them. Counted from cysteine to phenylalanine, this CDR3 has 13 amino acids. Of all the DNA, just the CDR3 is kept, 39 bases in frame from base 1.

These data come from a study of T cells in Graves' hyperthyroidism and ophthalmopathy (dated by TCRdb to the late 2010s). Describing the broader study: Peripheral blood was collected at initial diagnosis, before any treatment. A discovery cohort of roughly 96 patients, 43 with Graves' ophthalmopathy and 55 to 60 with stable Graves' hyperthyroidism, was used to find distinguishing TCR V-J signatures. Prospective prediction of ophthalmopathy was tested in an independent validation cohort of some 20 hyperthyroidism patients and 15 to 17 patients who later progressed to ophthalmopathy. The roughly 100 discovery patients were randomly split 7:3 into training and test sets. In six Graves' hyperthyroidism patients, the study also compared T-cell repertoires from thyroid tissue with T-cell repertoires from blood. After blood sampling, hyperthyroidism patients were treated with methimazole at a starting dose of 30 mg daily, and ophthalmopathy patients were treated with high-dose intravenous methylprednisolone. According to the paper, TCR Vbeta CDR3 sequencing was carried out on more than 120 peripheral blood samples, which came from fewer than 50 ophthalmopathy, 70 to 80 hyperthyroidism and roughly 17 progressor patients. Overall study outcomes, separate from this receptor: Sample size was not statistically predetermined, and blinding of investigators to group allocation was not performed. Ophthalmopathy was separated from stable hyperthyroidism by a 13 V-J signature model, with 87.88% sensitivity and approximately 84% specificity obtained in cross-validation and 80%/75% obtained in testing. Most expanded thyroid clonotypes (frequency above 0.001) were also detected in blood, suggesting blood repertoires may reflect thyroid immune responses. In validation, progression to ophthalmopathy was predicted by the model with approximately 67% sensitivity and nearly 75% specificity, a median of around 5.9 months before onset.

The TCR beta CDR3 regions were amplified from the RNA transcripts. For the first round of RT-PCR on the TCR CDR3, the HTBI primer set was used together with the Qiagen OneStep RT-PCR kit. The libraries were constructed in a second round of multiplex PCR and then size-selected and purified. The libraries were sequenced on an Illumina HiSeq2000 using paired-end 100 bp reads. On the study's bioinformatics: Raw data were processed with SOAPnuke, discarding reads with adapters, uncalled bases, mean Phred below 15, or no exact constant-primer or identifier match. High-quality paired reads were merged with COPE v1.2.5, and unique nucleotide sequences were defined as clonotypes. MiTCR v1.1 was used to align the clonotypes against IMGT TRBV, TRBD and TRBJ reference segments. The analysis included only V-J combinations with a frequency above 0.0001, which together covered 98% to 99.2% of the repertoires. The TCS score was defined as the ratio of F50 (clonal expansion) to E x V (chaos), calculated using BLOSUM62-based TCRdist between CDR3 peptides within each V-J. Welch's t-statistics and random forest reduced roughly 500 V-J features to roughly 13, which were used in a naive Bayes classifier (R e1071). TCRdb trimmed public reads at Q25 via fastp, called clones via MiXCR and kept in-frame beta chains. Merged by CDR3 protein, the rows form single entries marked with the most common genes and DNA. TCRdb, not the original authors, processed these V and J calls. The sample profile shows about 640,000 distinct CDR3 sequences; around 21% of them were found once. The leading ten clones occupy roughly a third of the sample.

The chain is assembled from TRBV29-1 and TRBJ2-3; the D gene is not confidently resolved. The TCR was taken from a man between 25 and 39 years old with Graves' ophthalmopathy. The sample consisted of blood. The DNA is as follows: TGCAGCGTTGAGCGCCTTAGCACAGATACGCAGTATTTT. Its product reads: CSVERLSTDTQYF.